Listed below are T cell receptor beta chains from one sample, sequenced in a study of CD8+ T cells in alopecia areata. Repertoires were generated with immunoSEQ multiplex PCR, while TCRdb's copy carries only in-frame clones and drops some. The table lists 90,000 to 120,000 clones, around 55% of them singletons. The source material was CD8+ T cells sorted from blood. These receptors came from a human donor in good health. CDR3s include the opening cysteine and the closing phenylalanine or tryptophan. A D gene is named only where the DNA matches it firmly. Size tells how often a clone was seen (once, few, many) or the class of an expanded clone, and some rows leave it out.

d_call,j_call,clone_size,v_call,cdr3_length,cdr3_aa,cdr3_nt
.,TRBJ2-1,.,TRBV19,13,CASRPGPDNEQFF,TGTGCCAGTAGACCGGGACCAGACAATGAGCAGTTCTTC
.,TRBJ2-7,.,TRBV5-6,12,CASRSDEVEQYF,TGTGCCAGCAGGTCAGATGAGGTGGAGCAGTACTTC
.,TRBJ1-2,.,TRBV5-1,18,CASSLGGQQEWINYGYTF,TGCGCCAGCAGCTTGGGGGGACAACAGGAGTGGATTAACTATGGCTACACCTTC
.,TRBJ2-5,few,TRBV6-1,14,CASSEEGHVETQYF,TGTGCCAGCAGTGAGGAGGGGCACGTAGAGACCCAGTACTTC
TRBD2,TRBJ2-2,few,TRBV30,15,CAWSPGTTNTGELFF,TGTGCCTGGAGTCCCGGGACTACGAACACCGGGGAGCTGTTTTTT
.,TRBJ2-7,.,TRBV11-2,12,CASSQTLDEQYF,TGTGCCAGCAGCCAGACCCTGGACGAGCAGTACTTC
.,TRBJ2-7,.,TRBV6-1,15,CASSELGSDSYEQYF,TGTGCCAGCAGTGAATTGGGGAGCGACTCCTACGAGCAGTACTTC
.,TRBJ2-7,.,TRBV6-5,12,CASSQSLYEQYF,TGTGCCAGCAGTCAGTCACTATACGAGCAGTACTTC
.,TRBJ1-2,once,TRBV5-1,12,CASSLGGDGYTF,TGCGCCAGCAGTTTGGGCGGGGATGGCTACACCTTC
.,TRBJ2-2,.,TRBV5-6,14,CASSPGTLTGELFF,TGTGCCAGCAGCCCGGGGACACTAACCGGGGAGCTGTTTTTT
.,TRBJ2-7,.,TRBV25-1,17,CASSQSHTTGRLYEQYF,TGTGCCAGCAGTCAATCCCATACGACAGGGAGGCTTTACGAGCAGTACTTC
.,TRBJ2-5,.,TRBV2,12,CASSEGRPAQYF,TGTGCCAGCAGTGAAGGGCGTCCGGCCCAGTACTTC
.,TRBJ2-2,few,TRBV19,13,CASSLRTAGELFF,TGTGCCAGTAGTCTACGGACAGCCGGGGAGCTGTTTTTT
.,TRBJ1-1,.,TRBV25-1,12,CASSERNTEAFF,TGTGCCAGCAGTGAAAGGAACACTGAAGCTTTCTTT
.,TRBJ1-4,.,TRBV11-2,12,CASSLGNEKLFF,TGTGCCAGCAGCCTGGGTAATGAAAAACTGTTTTTT
TRBD2,TRBJ2-1,.,TRBV9,16,CASSVGSRGVDNEQFF,TGTGCCAGCAGCGTAGGATCTCGGGGGGTCGACAATGAGCAGTTCTTC
.,TRBJ2-7,.,TRBV7-9,15,CASSDRTGRVYEQYF,TGTGCCAGCAGCGATAGGACAGGGAGGGTCTACGAGCAGTACTTC
TRBD2,TRBJ2-1,.,TRBV7-4,15,CASSPLAGGRNEQFF,TGTGCCAGCAGCCCGCTAGCGGGGGGCCGCAATGAGCAGTTCTTC
.,TRBJ1-4,once,TRBV4-1,11,CASSKSEKLFF,TGCGCCAGCAGCAAGAGTGAAAAACTGTTTTTT
.,TRBJ1-6,.,TRBV28,15,CASSPLVEINSPLHF,TGTGCCAGCAGTCCCCTGGTTGAAATTAATTCACCCCTCCACTTT
TRBD2,TRBJ2-7,.,TRBV13,17,CASSLGVALAGSNEQYF,TGTGCCAGCAGCTTAGGTGTCGCGCTAGCGGGGTCGAATGAGCAGTACTTC
.,TRBJ1-1,once,TRBV29-1,12,CSGLGVSTEAFF,TGCAGCGGGTTGGGGGTGAGCACTGAAGCTTTCTTT
.,TRBJ2-1,.,TRBV27,16,CASSSTWDKSYNEQFF,TGTGCCAGCAGTTCGACATGGGATAAGTCCTACAATGAGCAGTTCTTC
.,TRBJ2-1,few,TRBV19,15,CASSRAGSSYNEQFF,TGTGCCAGTAGTAGGGCAGGGAGCTCCTACAATGAGCAGTTCTTC
TRBD1,TRBJ2-1,.,TRBV5-1,16,CASSPPTGQGYNEQFF,TGCGCCAGCAGCCCGCCTACGGGACAGGGCTACAATGAGCAGTTCTTC
.,TRBJ2-5,.,TRBV18,14,CASSLRQSRETQYF,TGTGCCAGCTCACTTCGCCAGTCCCGCGAGACCCAGTACTTC
.,TRBJ1-1,.,TRBV7-9,14,CASSSQVGNTEAFF,TGTGCCAGCAGCTCGCAAGTTGGGAACACTGAAGCTTTCTTT
.,TRBJ2-7,many,TRBV27,12,CASSFRGDEQYF,TGTGCCAGCAGTTTTAGGGGAGACGAGCAGTACTTC
.,TRBJ1-1,.,TRBV5-6,14,CASSIAVMNTEAFF,TGTGCCAGCAGCATCGCCGTGATGAACACTGAAGCTTTCTTT
TRBD2,TRBJ2-3,.,TRBV10-3,14,CAISESTGGDTQYF,TGTGCCATCAGTGAGTCTACGGGGGGAGATACGCAGTATTTT
.,TRBJ2-3,.,TRBV19,14,CASSIVRSADTQYF,TGTGCCAGTAGTATAGTGCGGTCGGCAGATACGCAGTATTTT
.,TRBJ2-2,.,TRBV5-4,14,CASSLDTNTGELFF,TGTGCCAGCAGCCTTGACACGAACACCGGGGAGCTGTTTTTT
.,TRBJ2-5,.,TRBV27,13,CATRPLGQETQYF,TGTGCCACGCGACCCTTGGGGCAAGAGACCCAGTACTTC
TRBD1,TRBJ2-5,.,TRBV7-6,14,CASSERGHRETQYF,TGTGCCAGCAGTGAGAGGGGGCATAGAGAGACCCAGTACTTC
.,TRBJ2-5,.,TRBV28,13,CASSLVGGLTQYF,TGTGCCAGCAGTTTAGTGGGGGGACTGACCCAGTACTTC
.,TRBJ2-3,once,TRBV7-8,11,CAIGDWDTQYF,TGTGCCATCGGGGATTGGGATACGCAGTATTTT
.,TRBJ2-3,.,TRBV13,12,CASSFESDTQYF,TGTGCCAGCAGCTTCGAATCAGATACGCAGTATTTT
.,TRBJ2-5,.,TRBV10-2,14,CASSESNSQETQYF,TGCGCCAGCAGTGAGTCGAACAGCCAAGAGACCCAGTACTTC
.,TRBJ2-4,.,TRBV4-2,16,CASSQDAGLGKNIQYF,TGTGCCAGCAGCCAAGATGCGGGGTTGGGCAAAAACATTCAGTACTTC
.,TRBJ2-2,.,TRBV30,13,CAWSGVDTGELFF,TGTGCCTGGAGCGGGGTTGACACCGGGGAGCTGTTTTTT
TRBD2,TRBJ2-7,.,TRBV5-6,14,CASSSGTSLYEQYF,TGTGCCAGCAGTTCCGGGACTAGCCTTTACGAGCAGTACTTC
TRBD2,TRBJ2-5,few,TRBV29-1,14,CSVEISGGQETQYF,TGCAGCGTTGAGATTAGCGGGGGGCAAGAGACCCAGTACTTC
TRBD2,TRBJ2-2,.,TRBV28,18,CASKPSGGHIFETGELFF,TGTGCCAGCAAGCCTAGCGGGGGCCACATTTTCGAAACCGGGGAGCTGTTTTTT
.,TRBJ2-3,.,TRBV2,12,CASSEGLDTQYF,TGTGCCAGCAGCGAAGGGTTAGATACGCAGTATTTT
TRBD1,TRBJ2-3,.,TRBV9,15,CASSVVGTGTDTQYF,TGTGCCAGCAGCGTAGTTGGGACAGGCACAGATACGCAGTATTTT
TRBD2,TRBJ2-3,.,TRBV7-8,16,CASSFPSGFSTDTQYF,TGTGCCAGCAGCTTTCCTAGCGGCTTTAGCACAGATACGCAGTATTTT
.,TRBJ2-2,.,TRBV5-6,17,CASSSWDGLQNTGELFF,TGTGCCAGCAGCTCCTGGGACGGGCTTCAGAACACCGGGGAGCTGTTTTTT
.,TRBJ2-1,.,TRBV5-1,20,CASSLVLGRGHMFSYNEQFF,TGCGCCAGCAGCTTGGTGTTGGGGCGGGGGCATATGTTCTCCTACAATGAGCAGTTCTTC
.,TRBJ2-5,.,TRBV7-9,14,CASSPGQFQETQYF,TGTGCCAGCAGCCCAGGACAATTCCAAGAGACCCAGTACTTC
.,TRBJ1-2,.,TRBV5-8,16,CASSLDYLDGHYGYTF,TGTGCCAGCAGCTTGGATTATTTGGACGGACACTATGGCTACACCTTC
TRBD1,TRBJ2-1,few,TRBV29-1,15,CSVVFGGTGVNEQFF,TGCAGCGTTGTTTTTGGCGGGACAGGGGTCAATGAGCAGTTCTTC
.,TRBJ1-5,.,TRBV4-1,13,CASSQERGQPQHF,TGCGCCAGCAGCCAGGAACGGGGACAGCCCCAGCATTTT
.,TRBJ2-3,.,TRBV13,15,CASSLGGGAGDTQYF,TGTGCCAGCAGCTTAGGTGGGGGGGCCGGAGATACGCAGTATTTT
.,TRBJ2-3,.,TRBV9,16,CASSVSGRGLTDTQYF,TGTGCCAGCAGCGTAAGCGGGCGGGGGCTCACAGATACGCAGTATTTT
TRBD1,TRBJ2-7,few,TRBV18,16,CASSPPKTGVIYEQYF,TGTGCCAGCTCACCACCGAAAACAGGGGTCATTTACGAGCAGTACTTC
.,TRBJ2-7,.,TRBV5-6,15,CASSFGTWGAYEQYF,TGTGCCAGCAGCTTTGGGACGTGGGGGGCCTACGAGCAGTACTTC
TRBD1,TRBJ2-7,.,TRBV5-6,15,CASSATGTGAYEQYF,TGTGCCAGCAGCGCCACCGGGACAGGAGCCTACGAGCAGTACTTC
.,TRBJ2-7,.,TRBV29-1,14,CSVEEGVLGYEQYF,TGCAGCGTTGAAGAGGGGGTTCTCGGGTACGAGCAGTACTTC
.,TRBJ1-5,few,TRBV19,16,CASSIGYRGSNQPQHF,TGTGCCAGTAGTATAGGTTATAGGGGTAGCAATCAGCCCCAGCATTTT